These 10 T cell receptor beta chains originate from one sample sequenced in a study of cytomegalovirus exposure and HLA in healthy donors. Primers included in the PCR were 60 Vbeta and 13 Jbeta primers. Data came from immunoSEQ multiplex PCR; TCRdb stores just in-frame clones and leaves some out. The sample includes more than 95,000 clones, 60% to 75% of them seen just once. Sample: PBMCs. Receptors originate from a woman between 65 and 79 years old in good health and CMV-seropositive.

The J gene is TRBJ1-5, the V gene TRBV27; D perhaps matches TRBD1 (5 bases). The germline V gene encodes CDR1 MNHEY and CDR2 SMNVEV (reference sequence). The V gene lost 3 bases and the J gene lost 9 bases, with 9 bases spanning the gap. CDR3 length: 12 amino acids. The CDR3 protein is CASSLGRGPQHF. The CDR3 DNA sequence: TGTGCCAGCAGTTTGGGAAGGGGGCCCCAGCATTTT.

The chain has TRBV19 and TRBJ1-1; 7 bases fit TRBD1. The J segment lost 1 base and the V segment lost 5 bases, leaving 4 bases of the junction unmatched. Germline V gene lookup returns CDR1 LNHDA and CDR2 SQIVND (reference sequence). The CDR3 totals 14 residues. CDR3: CASSVQGQNTEAFF. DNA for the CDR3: TGTGCCAGTAGTGTACAGGGGCAGAACACTGAAGCTTTCTTT.

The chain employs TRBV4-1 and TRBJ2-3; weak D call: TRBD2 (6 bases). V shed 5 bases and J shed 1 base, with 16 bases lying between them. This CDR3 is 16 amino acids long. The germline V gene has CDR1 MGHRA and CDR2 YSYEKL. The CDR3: CASSKLASYGTDTQYF. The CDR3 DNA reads TGCGCCAGCAGCAAGCTAGCGAGCTATGGCACAGATACGCAGTATTTT.

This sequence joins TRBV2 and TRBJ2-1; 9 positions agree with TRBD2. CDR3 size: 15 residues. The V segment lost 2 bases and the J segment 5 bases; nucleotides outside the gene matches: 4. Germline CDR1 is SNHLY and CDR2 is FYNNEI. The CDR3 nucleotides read TGTGCCAGCAGTGAATGGAGCGGGGGGAACAATGAGCAGTTCTTC. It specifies CASSEWSGGNNEQFF.

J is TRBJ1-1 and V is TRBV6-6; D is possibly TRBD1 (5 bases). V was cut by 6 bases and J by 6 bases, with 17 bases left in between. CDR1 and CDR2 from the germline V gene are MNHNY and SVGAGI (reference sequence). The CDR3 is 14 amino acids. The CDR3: CASRYLGGGAEAFF. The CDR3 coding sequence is TGTGCCAGCAGATACCTTGGAGGAGGGGCTGAAGCTTTCTTT.

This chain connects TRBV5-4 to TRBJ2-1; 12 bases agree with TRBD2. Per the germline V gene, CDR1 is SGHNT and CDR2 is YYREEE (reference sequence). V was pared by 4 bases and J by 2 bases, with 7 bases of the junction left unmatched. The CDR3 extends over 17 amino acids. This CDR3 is CASSPLAGGTPYNEQFF. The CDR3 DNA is TGTGCCAGCAGCCCACTAGCGGGAGGTACCCCCTACAATGAGCAGTTCTTC.

The CDR3 DNA sequence: TGTGCCAGCAGCTGGACGGGACAGGGTAACTCCTACGAGCAGTACTTC. This encodes CASSWTGQGNSYEQYF. V and J are TRBV5-6 and TRBJ2-7; 9 bases match TRBD1. Germline loops: CDR1 SGHDT, CDR2 YYEEEE. This CDR3 has 16 amino acids. V shed 3 bases, J shed 0 bases, and the junction held 7 bases outside the gene matches.

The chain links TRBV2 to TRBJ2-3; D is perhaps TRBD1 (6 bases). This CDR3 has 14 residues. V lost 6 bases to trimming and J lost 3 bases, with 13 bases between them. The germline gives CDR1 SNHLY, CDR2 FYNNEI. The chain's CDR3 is CASRKGGSTDTQYF. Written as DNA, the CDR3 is TGTGCCAGCAGGAAAGGGGGTTCAACAGATACGCAGTATTTT.

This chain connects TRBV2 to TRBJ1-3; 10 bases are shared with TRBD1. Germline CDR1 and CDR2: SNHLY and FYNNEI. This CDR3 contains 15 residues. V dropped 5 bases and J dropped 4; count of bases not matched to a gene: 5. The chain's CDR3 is CASSRDRGRGNTIYF. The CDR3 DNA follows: TGTGCCAGCAGTAGGGACAGGGGACGGGGAAACACCATATATTTT. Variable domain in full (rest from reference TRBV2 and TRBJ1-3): EPEVTQTPSHQVTQMGQEVILRCVPISNHLYFYWYRQILGQKVEFLVSFYNNEISEKSEIFDDQFSVERPDGSNFTLKIRSTKLEDSAMYFCASSRDRGRGNTIYFGEGSWLTVV.

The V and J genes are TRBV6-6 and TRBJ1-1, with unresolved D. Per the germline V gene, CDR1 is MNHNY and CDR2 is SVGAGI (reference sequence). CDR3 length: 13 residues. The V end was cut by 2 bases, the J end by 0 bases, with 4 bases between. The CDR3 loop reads CASSYELNTEAFF. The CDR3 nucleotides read TGTGCCAGCAGTTACGAGCTGAACACTGAAGCTTTCTTT.